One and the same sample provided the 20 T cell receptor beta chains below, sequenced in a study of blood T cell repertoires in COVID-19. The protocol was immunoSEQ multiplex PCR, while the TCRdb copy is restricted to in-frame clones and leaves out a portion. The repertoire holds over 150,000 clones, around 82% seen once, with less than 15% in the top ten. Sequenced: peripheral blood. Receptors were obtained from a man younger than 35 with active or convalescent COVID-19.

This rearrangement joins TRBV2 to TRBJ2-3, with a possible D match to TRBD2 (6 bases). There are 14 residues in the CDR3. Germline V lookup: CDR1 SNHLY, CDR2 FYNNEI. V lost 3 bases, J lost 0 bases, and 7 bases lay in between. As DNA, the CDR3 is TGTGCCAGCAGTGACACTAGCAGCACAGATACGCAGTATTTT. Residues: CASSDTSSTDTQYF. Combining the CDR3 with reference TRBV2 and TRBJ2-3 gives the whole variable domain EPEVTQTPSHQVTQMGQEVILRCVPISNHLYFYWYRQILGQKVEFLVSFYNNEISEKSEIFDDQFSVERPDGSNFTLKIRSTKLEDSAMYFCASSDTSSTDTQYFGPGTRLTVL.

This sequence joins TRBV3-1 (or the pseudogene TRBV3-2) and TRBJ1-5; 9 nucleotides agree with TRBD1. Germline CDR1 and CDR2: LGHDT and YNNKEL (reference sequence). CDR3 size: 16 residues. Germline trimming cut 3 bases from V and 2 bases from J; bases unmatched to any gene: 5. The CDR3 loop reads CASSHSDRGGNQPQHF. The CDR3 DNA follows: TGTGCCAGCAGCCATTCGGACAGGGGCGGCAATCAGCCCCAGCATTTT.

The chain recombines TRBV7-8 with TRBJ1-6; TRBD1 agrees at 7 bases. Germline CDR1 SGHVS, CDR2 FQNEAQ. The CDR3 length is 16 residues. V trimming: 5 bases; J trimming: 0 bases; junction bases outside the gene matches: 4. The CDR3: CASSKTGSSYNSPLHF. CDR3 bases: TGTGCCAGCAGCAAGACAGGGAGCTCCTATAATTCACCCCTCCACTTT.

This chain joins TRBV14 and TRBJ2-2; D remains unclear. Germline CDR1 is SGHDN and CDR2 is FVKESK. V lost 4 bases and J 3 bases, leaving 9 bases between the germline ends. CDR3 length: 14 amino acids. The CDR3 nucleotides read TGTGCCAGCAGCCTCCCAAAATACACCGGGGAGCTGTTTTTT. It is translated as CASSLPKYTGELFF.

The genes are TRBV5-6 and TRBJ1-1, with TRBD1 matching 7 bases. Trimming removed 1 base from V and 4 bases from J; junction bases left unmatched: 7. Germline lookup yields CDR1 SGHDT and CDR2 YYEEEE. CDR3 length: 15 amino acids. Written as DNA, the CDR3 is TGTGCCAGCAGCTTGCCCACAGGGGTGGGCACTGAAGCTTTCTTT. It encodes CASSLPTGVGTEAFF.

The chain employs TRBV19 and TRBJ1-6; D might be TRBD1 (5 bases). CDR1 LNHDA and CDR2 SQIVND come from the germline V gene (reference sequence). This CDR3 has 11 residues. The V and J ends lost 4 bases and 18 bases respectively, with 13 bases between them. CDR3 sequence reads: CASSTGPVHHF. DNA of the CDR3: TGTGCCAGTAGTACAGGGCCGGTTCACCACTTT.

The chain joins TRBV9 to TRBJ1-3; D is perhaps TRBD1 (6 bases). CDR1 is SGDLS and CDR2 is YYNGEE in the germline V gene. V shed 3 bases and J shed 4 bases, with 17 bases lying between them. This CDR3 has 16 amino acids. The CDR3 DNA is TGTGCCAGCAGCGCGCTTATACAGGGTTCGGGAAACACCATATATTTT. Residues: CASSALIQGSGNTIYF.

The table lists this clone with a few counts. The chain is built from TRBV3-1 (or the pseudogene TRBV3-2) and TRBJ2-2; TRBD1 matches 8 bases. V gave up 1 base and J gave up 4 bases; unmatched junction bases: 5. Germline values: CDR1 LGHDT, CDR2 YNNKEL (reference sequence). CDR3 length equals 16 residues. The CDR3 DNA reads TGTGCCAGCAGCCAAGGTCGGACAGGGTCCACCGGGGAGCTGTTTTTT. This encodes CASSQGRTGSTGELFF.

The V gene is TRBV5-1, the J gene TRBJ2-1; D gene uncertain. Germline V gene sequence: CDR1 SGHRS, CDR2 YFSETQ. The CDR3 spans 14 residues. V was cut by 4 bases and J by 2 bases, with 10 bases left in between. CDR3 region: CASSPGITYNEQFF. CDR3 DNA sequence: TGCGCCAGCAGCCCAGGAATTACCTACAATGAGCAGTTCTTC.

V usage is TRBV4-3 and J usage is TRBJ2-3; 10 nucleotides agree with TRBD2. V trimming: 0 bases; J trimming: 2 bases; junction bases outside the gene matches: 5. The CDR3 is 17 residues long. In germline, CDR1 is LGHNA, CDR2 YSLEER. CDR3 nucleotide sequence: TGCGCCAGCAGCCAAGAGGTAGCGGGAGGATTCACAGATACGCAGTATTTT. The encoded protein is CASSQEVAGGFTDTQYF.

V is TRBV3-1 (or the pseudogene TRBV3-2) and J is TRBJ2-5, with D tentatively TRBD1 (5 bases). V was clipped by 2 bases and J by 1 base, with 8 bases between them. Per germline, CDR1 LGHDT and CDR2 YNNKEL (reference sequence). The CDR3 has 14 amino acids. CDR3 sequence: CASSQRGAQETQYF. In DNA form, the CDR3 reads TGTGCCAGCAGCCAAAGGGGTGCCCAAGAGACCCAGTACTTC.

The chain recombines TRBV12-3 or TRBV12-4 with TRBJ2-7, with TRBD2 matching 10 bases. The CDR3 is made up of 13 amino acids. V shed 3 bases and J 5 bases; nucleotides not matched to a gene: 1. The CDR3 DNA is TGTGCCAGCAGTTTGGGACTAGCGCACGAGCAGTACTTC. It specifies CASSLGLAHEQYF.

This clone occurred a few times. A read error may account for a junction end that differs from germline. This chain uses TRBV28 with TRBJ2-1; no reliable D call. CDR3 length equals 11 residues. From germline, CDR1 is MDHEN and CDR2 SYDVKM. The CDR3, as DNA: TGTGCCAGCAGCCGCTACGATGAGCAGTTCTTC. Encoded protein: CASSRYDEQFF.

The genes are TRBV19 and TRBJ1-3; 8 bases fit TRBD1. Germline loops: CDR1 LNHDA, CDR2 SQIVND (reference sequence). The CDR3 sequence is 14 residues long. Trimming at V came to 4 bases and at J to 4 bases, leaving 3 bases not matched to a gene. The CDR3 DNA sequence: TGTGCCAGTAGTAACCAGGGGGCCGGAAACACCATATATTTT. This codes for CASSNQGAGNTIYF.

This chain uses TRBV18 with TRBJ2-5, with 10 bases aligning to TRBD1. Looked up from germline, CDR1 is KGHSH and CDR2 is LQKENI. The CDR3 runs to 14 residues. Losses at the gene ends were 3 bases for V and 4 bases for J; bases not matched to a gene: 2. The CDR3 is CASSPGQGGETQYF. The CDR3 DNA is TGTGCCAGCTCACCTGGACAGGGGGGAGAGACCCAGTACTTC. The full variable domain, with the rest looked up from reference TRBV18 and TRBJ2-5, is NAGVMQNPRHLVRRRGQEARLRCSPMKGHSHVYWYRQLPEEGLKFMVYLQKENIIDESGMPKERFSAEFPKEGPSILRIQQVVRGDSAAYFCASSPGQGGETQYFGPGTRLLVL.

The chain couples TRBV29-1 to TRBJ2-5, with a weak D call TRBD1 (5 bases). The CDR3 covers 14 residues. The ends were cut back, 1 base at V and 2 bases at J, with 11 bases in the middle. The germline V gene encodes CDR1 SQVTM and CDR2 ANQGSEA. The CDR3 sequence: CSVEGWQGQETQYF. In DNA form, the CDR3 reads TGCAGCGTTGAAGGGTGGCAGGGACAAGAGACCCAGTACTTC.

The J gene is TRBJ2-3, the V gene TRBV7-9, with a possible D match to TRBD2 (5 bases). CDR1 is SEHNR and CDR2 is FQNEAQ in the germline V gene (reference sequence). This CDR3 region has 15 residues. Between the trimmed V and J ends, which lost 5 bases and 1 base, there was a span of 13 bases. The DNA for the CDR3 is TGTGCCAGCAGCATACCAATTAGCGGCACAGATACGCAGTATTTT. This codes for CASSIPISGTDTQYF. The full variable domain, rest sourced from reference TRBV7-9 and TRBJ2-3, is DTGVSQNPRHKITKRGQNVTFRCDPISEHNRLYWYRQTLGQGPEFLTYFQNEAQLEKSRLLSDRFSAERPKGSFSTLEIQRTEQGDSAMYLCASSIPISGTDTQYFGPGTRLTVL.

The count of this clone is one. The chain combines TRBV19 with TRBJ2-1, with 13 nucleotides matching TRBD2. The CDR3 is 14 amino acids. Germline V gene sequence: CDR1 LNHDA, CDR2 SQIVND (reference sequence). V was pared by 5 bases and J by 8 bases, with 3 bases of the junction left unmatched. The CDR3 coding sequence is TGTGCCAGTAGTTGGACTAGCGGGAGCTATGAGCAGTTCTTC. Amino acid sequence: CASSWTSGSYEQFF.

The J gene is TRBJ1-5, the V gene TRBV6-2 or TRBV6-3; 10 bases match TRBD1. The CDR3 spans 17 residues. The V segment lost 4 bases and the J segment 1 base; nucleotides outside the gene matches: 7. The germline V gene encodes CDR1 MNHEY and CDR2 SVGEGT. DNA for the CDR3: TGTGCCAGCAGTTTCAGACAGGGGGCAGAGAGCAATCAGCCCCAGCATTTT. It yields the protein CASSFRQGAESNQPQHF.

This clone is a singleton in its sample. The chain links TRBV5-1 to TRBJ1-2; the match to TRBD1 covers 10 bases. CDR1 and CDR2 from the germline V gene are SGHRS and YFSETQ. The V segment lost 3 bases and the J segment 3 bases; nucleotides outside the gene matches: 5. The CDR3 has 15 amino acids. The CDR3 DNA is TGCGCCAGCAGCTGGAGGACAGGGGGTGACTATGGCTACACCTTC. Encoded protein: CASSWRTGGDYGYTF.